Each of the 15 T cell receptor beta chains below was sequenced from the same sample in a study of OX40 agonist ivuxolimab in advanced cancers. Clones were read by immunoSEQ multiplex PCR, and TCRdb kept only the in-frame ones, dropping some. The sample consists of fewer than 110,000 clones, 91% of them appearing once. The starting material was CD4+ or CD8+ T cells sorted from blood, obtained in a trial of the OX40 agonist ivuxolimab. The source is an adult with an advanced solid tumor such as melanoma, head and neck, liver or kidney cancer.

This clone was seen a few times. The chain recombines TRBV6-1 with TRBJ1-4; the D gene is possibly TRBD1 (6 bases). Per the germline V gene, CDR1 is MNHNS and CDR2 is SASEGT. The CDR3 spans 14 residues. V was clipped by 6 bases and J by 8 bases, with 16 bases between them. The CDR3 DNA sequence: TGTGCCAGCAGAGAGGGGGGGAGGGGCGAAAAACTGTTTTTT. Translating it yields CASREGGRGEKLFF.

This chain links TRBV6-6 with TRBJ2-6; no clear D gene. Between the trimmed V and J ends, which lost 2 bases and 0 bases, there was a span of 5 bases. Germline lookup yields CDR1 MNHNY and CDR2 SVGAGI (reference sequence). The CDR3 is 15 residues long. The CDR3 protein is CASSYGLSGANVLTF. CDR3 sequence (DNA): TGTGCCAGCAGTTACGGGCTCTCTGGGGCCAACGTCCTGACTTTC.

This sequence joins TRBV28 and TRBJ1-5; a weak D match, TRBD1 (6 bases). The V and J ends lost 3 bases and 5 bases respectively, with 17 bases between them. This CDR3 has 16 residues. From germline, CDR1 is MDHEN and CDR2 SYDVKM. The chain's CDR3 is CASSLKLGQSDQPQHF. CDR3 coding DNA: TGTGCCAGCAGTTTGAAACTCGGACAGAGCGATCAGCCCCAGCATTTT.

To note about this clone: The sample has other DNA sequences that encode this CDR3 too. V is TRBV19 and J is TRBJ1-1; 7 bases are shared with TRBD1. Germline V lookup: CDR1 LNHDA, CDR2 SQIVND (reference sequence). J gave up 2 bases and V 6 bases, and 9 bases lay outside the gene matches. The CDR3 contains 15 residues. CDR3: CASSARGVRNTEAFF. In nucleotides, the CDR3 is TGTGCCAGTAGCGCCAGGGGGGTAAGAAACACTGAAGCTTTCTTT.

This clone was seen a single time. CDR3 coding DNA: TGTGCCAGCTCTTCCGGGACACTTAACACCGGGGAGCTGTTTTTT. Its translation is CASSSGTLNTGELFF. The chain joins TRBV18 to TRBJ2-2, with a possible D match to TRBD1 (6 bases). Germline V gene data show CDR1 as KGHSH and CDR2 as LQKENI. V was shortened by 6 bases and J by 2 bases, with 13 bases between the two germline ends. The CDR3 totals 15 residues.

The CDR3 spells CAICSSPGRCNEKLFF. The CDR3 coding sequence is TGTGCCATCTGCTCCTCCCCGGGACGCTGCAATGAAAAACTGTTTTTT. This chain uses TRBV21-1 with TRBJ1-4. TRBV21-1 is a documented pseudogene. The CDR3 sequence is 16 residues long.

V is TRBV19 and J is TRBJ2-5; D not certain. Germline V gives CDR1 LNHDA, CDR2 SQIVND (reference sequence). Trimming cost V 4 bases and J 5 bases, with 8 bases left between them. The CDR3 consists of 12 residues. CDR3 bases: TGTGCCAGTAGTAGAGGTTGGGAGACCCAGTACTTC. Its translation: CASSRGWETQYF.

This clone was observed once. This chain uses TRBV5-1 with TRBJ2-1; 7 bases line up with TRBD2. After removal of 5 bases from V and 0 bases from J, the junction contained 8 bases not matched to a gene. The CDR3 sequence is 16 residues long. The germline V gene has CDR1 SGHRS and CDR2 YFSETQ. The CDR3 region is CASRPGLISSYNEQFF. The CDR3 nucleotides are TGCGCCAGCAGACCGGGACTAATAAGCTCCTACAATGAGCAGTTCTTC.

V gene TRBV5-8 combines with J gene TRBJ2-5, with 10 bases identical to TRBD1. V lost 4 bases to trimming and J lost 0 bases; unmatched junction nucleotides: 3. The CDR3 covers 15 residues. The V gene's germline CDR1 is SGHTS and CDR2 YDEGEE. CDR3 DNA sequence: TGTGCCAGCAGCGAGGGACAGGGGTACCAAGAGACCCAGTACTTC. Its translation is CASSEGQGYQETQYF.

The chain carries TRBV12-5 and TRBJ2-5; the match to TRBD2 covers 12 bases. With V trimmed by 2 bases and J by 2 bases, 6 bases remained unmatched. Per the germline V gene, CDR1 is LGHNT and CDR2 is FRNRAP. The CDR3 has 17 residues. CDR3 sequence reads: CASGLPTGLAGQETQYF. The CDR3 nucleotides read TGTGCTAGTGGTTTGCCAACGGGACTAGCGGGTCAAGAGACCCAGTACTTC.

This rearrangement joins TRBV9 to TRBJ1-3; no clear D. The V end lost 2 bases, the J end lost 0 bases, and 9 bases lay between the germline ends. Germline lookup yields CDR1 SGDLS and CDR2 YYNGEE. The CDR3 is made up of 15 amino acids. The CDR3 sequence is CASSVGLLSGNTIYF. The CDR3 DNA sequence: TGTGCCAGCAGCGTTGGGCTTCTCTCTGGAAACACCATATATTTT.

This chain uses TRBV2 with TRBJ1-4; D uncertain. V was pared by 7 bases and J by 12 bases, with 18 bases between. The germline gives CDR1 SNHLY, CDR2 FYNNEI. This CDR3 comprises 13 residues. The chain's CDR3 is CASTKDRVPQLFF. The CDR3 region has the DNA TGTGCCAGCACTAAGGACCGCGTTCCCCAACTGTTTTTT.

The V gene is TRBV30, the J gene TRBJ1-1, with TRBD1 matching 9 bases. V gave up 2 bases and J gave up 5 bases; unmatched junction bases: 18. This CDR3 comprises 18 residues. Germline loops: CDR1 GTSNPN, CDR2 SVGIG (reference sequence). For the CDR3, the DNA is TGTGCCTGGAGTCCCCCGGGGGACAGGGCTGTTTTTGCTACTGAAGCTTTCTTT. Translated, it gives CAWSPPGDRAVFATEAFF.

This chain connects TRBV2 to TRBJ2-1; 7 bases are a match to TRBD1. The CDR3 consists of 12 residues. Trimming took 7 bases from V and 8 from J; bases not matched to a gene: 5. CDR1 SNHLY and CDR2 FYNNEI come from the germline V gene. The CDR3 nucleotides read TGTGCCAGCACCAATACAGGGGATGAGCAGTTCTTC. Protein product: CASTNTGDEQFF.

This chain joins TRBV7-6 and TRBJ1-2, with 12 nucleotides matching TRBD1. Germline V gene data show CDR1 as SGHVS and CDR2 as FNYEAQ. Trimming removed 1 base from V and 4 bases from J; junction bases left unmatched: 10. CDR3 length: 18 amino acids. DNA for the CDR3: TGTGCCAGCAGCTTAGGGTCAGCCGGGACAGGGGGCTTCTATGGCTACACCTTC. Protein sequence: CASSLGSAGTGGFYGYTF.